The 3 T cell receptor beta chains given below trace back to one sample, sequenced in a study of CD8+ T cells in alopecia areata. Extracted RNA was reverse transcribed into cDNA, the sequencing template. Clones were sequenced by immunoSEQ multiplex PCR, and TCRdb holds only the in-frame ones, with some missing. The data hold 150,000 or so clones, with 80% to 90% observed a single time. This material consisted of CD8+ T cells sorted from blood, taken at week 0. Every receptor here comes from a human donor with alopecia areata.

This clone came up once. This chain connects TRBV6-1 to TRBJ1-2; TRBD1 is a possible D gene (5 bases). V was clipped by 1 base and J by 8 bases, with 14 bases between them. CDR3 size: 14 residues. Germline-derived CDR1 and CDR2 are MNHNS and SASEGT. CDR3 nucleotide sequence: TGTGCCAGCAGTGAAGATTTGGGGCCTCGGGGCTACACCTTC. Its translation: CASSEDLGPRGYTF.

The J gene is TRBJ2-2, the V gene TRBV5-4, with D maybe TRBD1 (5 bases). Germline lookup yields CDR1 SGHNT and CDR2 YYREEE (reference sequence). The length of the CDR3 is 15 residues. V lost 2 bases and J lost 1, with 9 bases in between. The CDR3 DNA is TGTGCCAGCAGCTTTGATCAGGGGAACACCGGGGAGCTGTTTTTT. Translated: CASSFDQGNTGELFF.

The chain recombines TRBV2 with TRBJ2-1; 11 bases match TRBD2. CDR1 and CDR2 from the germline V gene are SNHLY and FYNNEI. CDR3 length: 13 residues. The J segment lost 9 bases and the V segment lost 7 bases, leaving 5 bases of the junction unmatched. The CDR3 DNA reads TGTGCCAGCATTAAGACTAGCGGGATTGAGCAGTTCTTC. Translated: CASIKTSGIEQFF.